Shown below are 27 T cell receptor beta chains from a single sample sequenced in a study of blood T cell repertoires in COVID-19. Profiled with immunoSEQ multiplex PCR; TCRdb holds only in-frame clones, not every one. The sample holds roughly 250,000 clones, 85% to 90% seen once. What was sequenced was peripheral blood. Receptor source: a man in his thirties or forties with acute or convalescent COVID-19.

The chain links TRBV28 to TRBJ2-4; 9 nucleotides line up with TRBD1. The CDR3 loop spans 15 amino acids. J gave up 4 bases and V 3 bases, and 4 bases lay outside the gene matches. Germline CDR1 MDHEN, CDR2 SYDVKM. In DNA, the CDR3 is TGTGCCAGCAGTTTGGCTGGGACAGGGAAAAACATTCAGTACTTC. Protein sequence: CASSLAGTGKNIQYF.

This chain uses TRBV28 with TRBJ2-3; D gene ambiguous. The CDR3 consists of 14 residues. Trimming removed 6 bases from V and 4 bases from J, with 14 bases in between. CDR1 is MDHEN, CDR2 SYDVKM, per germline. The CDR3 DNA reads TGTGCCAGCAGCCCCAATCCTGAGGCAGATACGCAGTATTTT. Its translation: CASSPNPEADTQYF.

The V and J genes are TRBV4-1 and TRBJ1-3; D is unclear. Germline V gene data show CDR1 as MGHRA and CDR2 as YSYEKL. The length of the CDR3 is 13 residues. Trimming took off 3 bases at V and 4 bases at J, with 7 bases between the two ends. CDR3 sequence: CASSQPQGNTIYF. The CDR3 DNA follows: TGCGCCAGCAGCCAGCCGCAGGGAAACACCATATATTTT.

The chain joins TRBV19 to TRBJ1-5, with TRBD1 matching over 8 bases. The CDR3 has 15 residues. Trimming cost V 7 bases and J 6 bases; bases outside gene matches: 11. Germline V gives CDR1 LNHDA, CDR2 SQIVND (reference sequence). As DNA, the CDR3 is TGTGCCAGTATTCCGCGACAGGGGATTATTCAGCCCCAGCATTTT. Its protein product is CASIPRQGIIQPQHF.

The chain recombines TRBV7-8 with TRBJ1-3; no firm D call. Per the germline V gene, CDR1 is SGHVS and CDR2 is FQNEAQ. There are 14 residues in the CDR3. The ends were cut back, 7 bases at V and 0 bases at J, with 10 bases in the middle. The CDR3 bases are TGTGCCAGCAAGGGAGCACGCTCTGGAAACACCATATATTTT. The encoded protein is CASKGARSGNTIYF.

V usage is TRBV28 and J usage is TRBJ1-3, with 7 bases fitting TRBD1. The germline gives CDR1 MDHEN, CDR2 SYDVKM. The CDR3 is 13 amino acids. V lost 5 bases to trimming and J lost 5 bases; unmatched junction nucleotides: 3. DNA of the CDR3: TGTGCCAGCAGTCTGACAGGGAGAAACACCATATATTTT. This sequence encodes CASSLTGRNTIYF.

The CDR3 spells CSVIESATNEKLFF. The CDR3 DNA is TGCAGCGTTATAGAGAGTGCAACTAATGAAAAACTGTTTTTT. The V gene is TRBV29-1, the J gene TRBJ1-4; no clear D. Trimming cost V 5 bases and J 0 bases, with 10 bases left between them. From germline, CDR1 is SQVTM and CDR2 ANQGSEA. This CDR3 comprises 14 residues. The whole variable domain, remainder taken from reference TRBV29-1 and TRBJ1-4, is SAVISQKPSRDICQRGTSLTIQCQVDSQVTMMFWYRQQPGQSLTLIATANQGSEATYESGFVIDKFPISRPNLTFSTLTVSNMSPEDSSIYLCSVIESATNEKLFFGSGTQLSVL.

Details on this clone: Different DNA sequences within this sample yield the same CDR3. CDR3 nucleotide sequence: TGTGCCAGCAGCTTAGGGACAGGGTATGGCTACACCTTC. Encoded protein: CASSLGTGYGYTF. This chain uses TRBV7-9 with TRBJ1-2; 8 bases match TRBD1. CDR3 length: 13 residues. Germline V gene lookup returns CDR1 SEHNR and CDR2 FQNEAQ (reference sequence). Germline trimming cut 1 base from V and 5 bases from J; bases unmatched to any gene: 0.

As DNA, the CDR3 is TGCGCCAGCAGCGCCACTGACGGGACAGGAGCCTATGGCTACACCTTC. This codes for CASSATDGTGAYGYTF. The chain recombines TRBV4-1 with TRBJ1-2; 8 bases fit TRBD1. The CDR3 contains 16 residues. Germline loops: CDR1 MGHRA, CDR2 YSYEKL. Losses at the gene ends were 5 bases for V and 4 bases for J; bases not matched to a gene: 12.

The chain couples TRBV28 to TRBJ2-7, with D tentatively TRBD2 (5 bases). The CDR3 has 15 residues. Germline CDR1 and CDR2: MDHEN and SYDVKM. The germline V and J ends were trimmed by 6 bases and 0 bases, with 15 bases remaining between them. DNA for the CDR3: TGTGCCAGCAGCAGGACGGGATCCTCCTCCTACGAGCAGTACTTC. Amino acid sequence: CASSRTGSSSYEQYF.

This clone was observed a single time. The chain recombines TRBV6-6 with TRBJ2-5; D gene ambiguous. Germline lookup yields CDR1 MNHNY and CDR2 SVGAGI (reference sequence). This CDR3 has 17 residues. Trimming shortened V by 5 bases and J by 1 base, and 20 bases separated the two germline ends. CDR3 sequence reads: CASSRPKAGGLQETQYF. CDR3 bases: TGTGCCAGCAGTCGACCAAAAGCAGGTGGCCTCCAAGAGACCCAGTACTTC.

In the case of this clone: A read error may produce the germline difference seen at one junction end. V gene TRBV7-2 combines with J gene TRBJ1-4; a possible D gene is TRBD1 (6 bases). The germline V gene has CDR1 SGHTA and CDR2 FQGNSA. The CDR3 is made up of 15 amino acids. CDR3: CASSLTGQTNDKLFF. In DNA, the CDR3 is TGTGCCAGCAGCTTAACGGGACAAACTAATGACAAACTGTTTTTT.

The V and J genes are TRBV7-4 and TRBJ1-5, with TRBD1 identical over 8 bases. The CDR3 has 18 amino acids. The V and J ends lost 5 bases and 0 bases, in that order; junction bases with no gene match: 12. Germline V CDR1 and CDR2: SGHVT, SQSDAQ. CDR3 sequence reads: CASSLEDRDSYSNQPQHF. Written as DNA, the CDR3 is TGTGCCAGCAGCCTAGAGGACAGGGACTCCTATAGCAATCAGCCCCAGCATTTT. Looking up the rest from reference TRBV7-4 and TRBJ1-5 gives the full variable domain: GAGVSQSPRYKVAKRGRDVALRCDSISGHVTLYWYRQTLGQGSEVLTYSQSDAQRDKSGRPSGRFSAERPERSVSTLKIQRTEQGDSAVYLCASSLEDRDSYSNQPQHFGDGTRLSIL.

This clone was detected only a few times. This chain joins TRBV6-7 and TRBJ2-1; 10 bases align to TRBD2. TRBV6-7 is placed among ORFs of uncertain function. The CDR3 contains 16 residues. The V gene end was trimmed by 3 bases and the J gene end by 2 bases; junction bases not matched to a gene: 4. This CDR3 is CASSYSLAGAYNEQFF. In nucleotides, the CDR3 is TGTGCCAGCAGTTATTCGCTAGCGGGGGCCTACAATGAGCAGTTCTTC.

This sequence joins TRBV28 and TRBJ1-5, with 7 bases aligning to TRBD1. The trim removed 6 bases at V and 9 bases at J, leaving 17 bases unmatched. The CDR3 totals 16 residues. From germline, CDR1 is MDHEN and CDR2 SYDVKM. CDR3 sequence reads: CASRPTTGAESRPQHF. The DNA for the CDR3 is TGTGCCAGCAGGCCAACAACAGGGGCGGAATCAAGGCCCCAGCATTTT.

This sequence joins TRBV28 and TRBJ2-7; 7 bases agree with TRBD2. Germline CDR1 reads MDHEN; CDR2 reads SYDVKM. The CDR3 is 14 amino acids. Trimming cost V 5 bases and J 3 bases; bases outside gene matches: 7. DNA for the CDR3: TGTGCCAGCAGTGCTCGACTAGCAGTCTACGAGCAGTACTTC. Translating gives CASSARLAVYEQYF.

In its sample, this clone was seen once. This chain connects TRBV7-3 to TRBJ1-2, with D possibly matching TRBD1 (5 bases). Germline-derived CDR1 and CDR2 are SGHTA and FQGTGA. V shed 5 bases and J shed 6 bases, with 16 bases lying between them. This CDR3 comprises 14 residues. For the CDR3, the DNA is TGTGCCAGCAGCCGAGATGCGGGAGGGGATGGCTACACCTTC. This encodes CASSRDAGGDGYTF. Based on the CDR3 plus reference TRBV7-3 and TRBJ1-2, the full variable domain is GAGVSQTPSNKVTEKGKYVELRCDPISGHTALYWYRQSLGQGPEFLIYFQGTGAADDSGLPNDRFFAVRPEGSVSTLKIQRTERGDSAVYLCASSRDAGGDGYTFGSGTRLTVV.

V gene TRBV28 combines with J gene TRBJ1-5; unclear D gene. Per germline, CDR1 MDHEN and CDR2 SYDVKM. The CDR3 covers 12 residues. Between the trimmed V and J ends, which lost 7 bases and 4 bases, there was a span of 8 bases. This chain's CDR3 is CASIRGNQPQHF. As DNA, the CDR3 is TGTGCCAGCATCCGAGGGAATCAGCCCCAGCATTTT. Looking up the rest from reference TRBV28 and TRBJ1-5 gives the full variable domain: DVKVTQSSRYLVKRTGEKVFLECVQDMDHENMFWYRQDPGLGLRLIYFSYDVKMKEKGDIPEGYSVSREKKERFSLILESASTNQTSMYLCASIRGNQPQHFGDGTRLSIL.

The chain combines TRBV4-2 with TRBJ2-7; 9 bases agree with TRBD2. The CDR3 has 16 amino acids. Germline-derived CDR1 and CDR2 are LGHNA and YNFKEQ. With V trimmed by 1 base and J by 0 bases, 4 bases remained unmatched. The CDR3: CASSQARGGGSYEQYF. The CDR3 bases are TGTGCCAGCAGCCAAGCTCGCGGGGGGGGCTCCTACGAGCAGTACTTC.

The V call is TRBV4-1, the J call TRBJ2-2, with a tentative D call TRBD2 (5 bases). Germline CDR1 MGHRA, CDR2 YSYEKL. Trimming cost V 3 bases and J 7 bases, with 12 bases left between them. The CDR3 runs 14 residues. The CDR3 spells CASSQREYDGELFF. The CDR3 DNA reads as TGCGCCAGCAGCCAGAGGGAATACGACGGGGAGCTGTTTTTT.

The CDR3 DNA is TGCGCCAGCAGCTTGGTGGGACAGGGTGCCCACGAGCAGTACTTC. Translating it yields CASSLVGQGAHEQYF. V and J are TRBV5-1 and TRBJ2-7; 9 bases agree with TRBD1. V gave up 0 bases and J gave up 5 bases; unmatched junction bases: 6. This CDR3 spans 15 amino acids. The V gene's germline CDR1 is SGHRS and CDR2 YFSETQ.

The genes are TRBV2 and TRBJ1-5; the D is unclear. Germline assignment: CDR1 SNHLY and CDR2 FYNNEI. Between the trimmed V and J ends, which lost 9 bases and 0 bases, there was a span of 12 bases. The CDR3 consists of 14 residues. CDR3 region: CASQAVYSNQPQHF. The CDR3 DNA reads TGTGCCAGTCAGGCAGTTTATAGCAATCAGCCCCAGCATTTT.

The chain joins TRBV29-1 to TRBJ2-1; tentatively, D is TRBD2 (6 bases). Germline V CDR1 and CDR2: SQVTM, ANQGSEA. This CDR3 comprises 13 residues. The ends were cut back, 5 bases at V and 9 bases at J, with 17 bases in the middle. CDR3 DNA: TGCAGCGTTCCGCGACTAGGAATATTTGAGCAGTTCTTC. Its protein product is CSVPRLGIFEQFF.

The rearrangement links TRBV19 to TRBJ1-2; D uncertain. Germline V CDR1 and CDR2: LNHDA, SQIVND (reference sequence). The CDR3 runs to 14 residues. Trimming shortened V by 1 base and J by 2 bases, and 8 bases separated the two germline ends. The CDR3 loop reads CASSIGSVNYGYTF. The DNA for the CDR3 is TGTGCCAGTAGTATAGGTTCTGTAAACTATGGCTACACCTTC.

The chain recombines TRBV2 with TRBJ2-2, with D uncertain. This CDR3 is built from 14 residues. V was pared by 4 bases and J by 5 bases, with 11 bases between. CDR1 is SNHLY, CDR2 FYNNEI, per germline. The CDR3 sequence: CASSGGARTGELFF. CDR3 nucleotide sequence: TGTGCCAGCAGTGGAGGCGCCCGTACCGGGGAGCTGTTTTTT.

CDR3 amino acids: CASSPRGGSSYNEQFF. CDR3 nucleotides: TGTGCCAGCAGCCCCCGGGGGGGGAGCTCCTACAATGAGCAGTTCTTC. V and J are TRBV7-6 and TRBJ2-1, with TRBD2 matching 8 bases. V dropped 5 bases and J dropped 0; count of bases not matched to a gene: 6. The CDR3 is 16 residues long. CDR1 is SGHVS, CDR2 FNYEAQ, per germline.

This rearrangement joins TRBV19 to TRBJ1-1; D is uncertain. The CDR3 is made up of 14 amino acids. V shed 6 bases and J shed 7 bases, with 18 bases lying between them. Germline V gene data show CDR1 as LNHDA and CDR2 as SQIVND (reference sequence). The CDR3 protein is CASSTGRIFGEAFF. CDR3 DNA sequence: TGTGCCAGTAGCACGGGGAGGATCTTCGGTGAAGCTTTCTTT. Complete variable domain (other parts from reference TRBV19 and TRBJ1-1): DGGITQSPKYLFRKEGQNVTLSCEQNLNHDAMYWYRQDPGQGLRLIYYSQIVNDFQKGDIAEGYSVSREKKESFPLTVTSAQKNPTAFYLCASSTGRIFGEAFFGQGTRLTVV.